This T cell receptor beta chain stems from a study of CD8 T cells in ankylosing spondylitis. The study's findings and limits: Prior literature has documented some motif variants in synovial fluid and blood from reactive arthritis. Within matched ankylosing spondylitis synovial fluid, disease-linked clones were reportedly significantly enriched. Blood from ankylosing spondylitis patients appeared to carry a characteristic roughly eight-variant TCR beta motif.

This clonotype was observed a few times. Its target is unknown. The authors made TCR beta libraries by quantitative 5'-RACE with molecular barcodes. Via MiXCR, TCRdb re-called the 5' RACE reads, giving one row per CDR3 protein. The sample lists some 840,000 distinct CDR3 sequences; 10% to 15% were seen once. Germline loops: CDR1 SGHRS, CDR2 YFSETQ. Trimming left V 5 bases short and J 3 bases short, with 9 bases between. CDR3 length equals 13 residues. The chain uses TRBV5-1 and TRBJ1-5, with unresolved D. The sequence was collected from a male donor with ankylosing spondylitis. What was sequenced was blood, either unsorted or a sorted T cell fraction (not recorded which). The CDR3 protein is CASRRGYNQPQHF. DNA for the CDR3: TGCGCCAGCAGACGAGGTTACAATCAGCCCCAGCATTTT. Together with reference TRBV5-1 and TRBJ1-5, the CDR3 gives the full variable domain: KAGVTQTPRYLIKTRGQQVTLSCSPISGHRSVSWYQQTPGQGLQFLFEYFSETQRNKGNFPGRFSGRQFSNSRSEMNVSTLELGDSALYLCASRRGYNQPQHFGDGTRLSIL.